The 5 T cell receptor beta chains listed next were all sequenced from one sample in a study of shared clonotypes between healthy human individuals. Some clones are missing from TCRdb's copy, which holds only in-frame ones; the method was immunoSEQ multiplex PCR. The table has more than 400,000 clones, roughly 95% seen once. Specimen: naive CD4+ T cells sorted from blood. Subset in this sample: CD45RA+ positively selected. These receptors originate from a woman aged 30 to 39 in good health.

This chain links TRBV29-1 with TRBJ2-5; weak D call: TRBD1 (6 bases). Germline CDR1 reads SQVTM; CDR2 reads ANQGSEA. The CDR3 spans 11 residues. Trimming took off 7 bases at V and 4 bases at J, with 10 bases between the two ends. CDR3 in amino acids: CSGLTGETQYF. In nucleotides, the CDR3 is TGCAGCGGATTGACAGGAGAGACCCAGTACTTC.

The chain uses TRBV19 and TRBJ2-5; D remains unclear. Germline lookup yields CDR1 LNHDA and CDR2 SQIVND (reference sequence). V lost 3 bases and J lost 5, with 16 bases in between. The CDR3 is 15 amino acids. CDR3 DNA sequence: TGTGCCAGTAGTATGTCACAGTTTCCGCCCGAGACCCAGTACTTC. Protein product: CASSMSQFPPETQYF.

The V call is TRBV5-1, the J call TRBJ1-1, with unresolved D. The CDR3 loop spans 16 amino acids. V lost 0 bases and J 1 base, leaving 13 bases between the germline ends. The V gene's germline CDR1 is SGHRS and CDR2 YFSETQ. This CDR3 is CASSLVDANRNTEAFF. CDR3 DNA: TGCGCCAGCAGCTTGGTGGACGCGAACAGGAACACTGAAGCTTTCTTT.

V gene TRBV18 combines with J gene TRBJ1-2, with D uncertain. Germline CDR1 KGHSH, CDR2 LQKENI. CDR3 size: 13 residues. Trimming removed 6 bases from V and 8 bases from J, with 16 bases in between. DNA of the CDR3: TGTGCCAGCTCCCGCAGAGAGGAGACGGGCTACACCTTC. Translation gives CASSRREETGYTF.

The chain combines TRBV2 with TRBJ1-4; D is undetermined. With 3 bases removed from V and 0 bases from J, the gap between germline ends came to 8 bases. This CDR3 spans 15 amino acids. CDR1 and CDR2 from the germline V gene are SNHLY and FYNNEI. This chain's CDR3 is CASSDREATNEKLFF. In nucleotides, the CDR3 is TGTGCCAGCAGTGACCGGGAAGCAACTAATGAAAAACTGTTTTTT.